The next 4 T cell receptor beta chains were all read from a single sample in a study of blood T cell repertoires in COVID-19. This table comes from immunoSEQ multiplex PCR, and its TCRdb copy is limited to in-frame clones, with some not included. The sample yields about 74,000 clones, approximately 85% seen once. Sequenced material: peripheral blood. The receptors were sampled from a man aged 65 to 79 with acute or convalescent COVID-19.

The CDR3, as DNA: TGTGCCAGTAGTTTGGGACAGGGCTCTGAAGCTTTCTTT. Translated, it gives CASSLGQGSEAFF. This chain uses TRBV19 with TRBJ1-1, with 9 bases aligning to TRBD1. Germline assignment: CDR1 LNHDA and CDR2 SQIVND (reference sequence). V was pared by 5 bases and J by 6 bases, with 4 bases of the junction left unmatched. The length of the CDR3 is 13 residues.

V and J are TRBV6-5 and TRBJ2-1; 8 positions agree with TRBD2. CDR1 MNHEY and CDR2 SVGAGI come from the germline V gene. This CDR3 has 14 amino acids. The ends lost 6 bases at V and 8 bases at J; junction bases unmatched: 9. The CDR3 reads CASSLGLAGYEQFF. The CDR3 region has the DNA TGTGCCAGCAGCCTCGGACTAGCAGGGTATGAGCAGTTCTTC.

This sequence joins TRBV5-1 and TRBJ2-3, with 7 nucleotides matching TRBD1. Germline loops: CDR1 SGHRS, CDR2 YFSETQ. The V and J ends lost 2 bases and 3 bases, in that order; junction bases with no gene match: 15. This CDR3 has 18 amino acids. CDR3 nucleotide sequence: TGCGCCAGCAGCTTAGATCCTTCAGGGGGAATGCCAACAGATACGCAGTATTTT. Protein sequence: CASSLDPSGGMPTDTQYF.

The V gene is TRBV11-3, the J gene TRBJ1-1; D is possibly TRBD1 (6 bases). Per the germline V gene, CDR1 is SGHNT and CDR2 is YENEEA. Trimming shortened V by 5 bases and J by 2 bases, and 15 bases separated the two germline ends. CDR3 length equals 15 residues. CDR3 sequence reads: CASSTTGTTNTEAFF. The CDR3 DNA reads TGTGCCAGCAGCACCACCGGGACAACAAACACTGAAGCTTTCTTT. Full variable domain (remainder filled in from reference TRBV11-3 and TRBJ1-1): EAGVVQSPRYKIIEKKQPVAFWCNPISGHNTLYWYLQNLGQGPELLIRYENEEAVDDSQLPKDRFSAERLKGVDSTLKIQPAELGDSAVYLCASSTTGTTNTEAFFGQGTRLTVV.